A selection of T cell receptor beta chains follows, all from one sample in a study of blood T cells in healthy people across ages. TCRdb re-derived calls from the 5' RACE reads in MiXCR, one entry per CDR3 protein. The table lists about 1.8 million distinct CDR3 sequences, about 50% of them singletons. The sample was blood. The receptor set was obtained from a woman aged 40 to 50 in good health. Each CDR3 is given with its conserved first and last residue. Each record gives: V gene, J gene, CDR3 protein.

v_call: TRBV6-5; j_call: TRBJ1-4; cdr3_aa: CAGGGGNREKLFF
v_call: TRBV27; j_call: TRBJ1-5; cdr3_aa: CASSSSSGVVNQPQHF
v_call: TRBV6-2/TRBV6-3; j_call: .; cdr3_aa: CASRDPVTETQYF
v_call: TRBV15; j_call: TRBJ1-2; cdr3_aa: CATLEVNYGYTF
v_call: TRBV5-1; j_call: TRBJ2-5; cdr3_aa: CASSLEELGQMREAQYF
v_call: TRBV28; j_call: TRBJ2-7; cdr3_aa: CASSLFAWFRSYEQYF
v_call: TRBV28; j_call: TRBJ1-5; cdr3_aa: CASRGGGASNQPQHF
v_call: TRBV16; j_call: TRBJ1-2; cdr3_aa: CASTRLAGNGGYTF
v_call: TRBV6-1; j_call: TRBJ2-3; cdr3_aa: CASTRGGIGTDTQYF
v_call: TRBV7-9; j_call: TRBJ1-1; cdr3_aa: CASSLGPLKAFF
v_call: TRBV29-1; j_call: TRBJ1-1; cdr3_aa: CSTDRGSTEAFF
v_call: TRBV20-1; j_call: TRBJ2-1; cdr3_aa: CSAKGPGRDHNEQFF
v_call: TRBV12-3/TRBV12-4; j_call: TRBJ2-1; cdr3_aa: CASSPRGQGAYNEQFF
v_call: TRBV12-5; j_call: TRBJ2-5; cdr3_aa: CASGFGLGETQYF
v_call: TRBV20-1; j_call: TRBJ2-7; cdr3_aa: CSARGLGGVQYF
v_call: TRBV13; j_call: TRBJ1-5; cdr3_aa: CASSLARKNQPQHF
v_call: TRBV11-2; j_call: TRBJ2-2; cdr3_aa: CASNNRGGPNTGELFF
v_call: TRBV29-1; j_call: .; cdr3_aa: CSVDAGGMGEQYF
v_call: TRBV20-1; j_call: TRBJ2-3; cdr3_aa: CSASGGARANTQYF
v_call: TRBV6-5; j_call: TRBJ1-6; cdr3_aa: CATHRLYNSPLHF